This is a list of T cell receptor beta chains from one sample in a study of neurological immune-mediated disorders. Each CDR3 protein gets one entry after TCRdb re-called the 5' RACE reads with MiXCR. The data contain 100,000 to 150,000 distinct CDR3 sequences, 3.2% of them seen just once; the ten biggest clones take up around 1.4%. What was sequenced was PBMCs. These receptors were obtained from a young woman with multiple sclerosis. Both conserved end residues are part of each CDR3. The D gene is left open where the match is weak. Size is stated as once, few or many counts, or a class when the clone is expanded.

v_gene	d_gene	j_gene	abundance	CDR3nt	CDR3aa
TRBV7-9	NA	TRBJ2-1	many	TGTGCCAGCAGCTTTTCCGGGACCCGCTACAATGAGCAGTTCTTC	CASSFSGTRYNEQFF
TRBV5-1	NA	TRBJ2-7	few	TGCGCCACCGGAAAGTACTCCATCTTC	CATGKYSIF
TRBV12-3/TRBV12-4	NA	TRBJ1-1	many	TGTGCCAGCAGTTTCGAGTCGATGAACACTGAAGCTTTCTTT	CASSFESMNTEAFF
TRBV20-1	NA	TRBJ1-1	many	TGCAGTGCTATTTGGGAGAACACTGAAGCTTTCTTT	CSAIWENTEAFF
TRBV6-5	NA	TRBJ2-7	few	TGTGCCAGCAGTTACTTAGGGGGGCTGTACTACGAGCAGTACTTC	CASSYLGGLYYEQYF
TRBV6-2/TRBV6-3	NA	TRBJ2-1	many	TGTGCCAGCAGTTACGACGGGTTTGGTGAGCAGTTCTTC	CASSYDGFGEQFF
TRBV6-2/TRBV6-3	NA	TRBJ2-6	many	TGTGCCAGCAGTTACACAGGTGGGGCCAACGTCCTGACTTTC	CASSYTGGANVLTF
TRBV10-3	TRBD1	TRBJ1-1	many	TGTGCCAGTAGGCGGGACAGCAGACCTATTATGAACACTGAAGCTTTCTTT	CASRRDSRPIMNTEAFF
TRBV20-1	TRBD2	TRBJ2-5	many	TGCAGTGCTAGACTTCCAGCGGGACAAGAGACCCAGTACTTC	CSARLPAGQETQYF
TRBV4-3	NA	TRBJ2-2	many	TGCGCCAGCAGCCAACAAGGAGGGACCGGGGAGCTGTTTTTT	CASSQQGGTGELFF